The present T cell receptor (beta chain) was sequenced within a study of T cells in Graves' hyperthyroidism and ophthalmopathy. Of note for this clonotype: Its cognate antigen is unknown. The junction departs from the called germline gene at one end, perhaps through a read error.

In germline, CDR1 is SGHVS, CDR2 FQNEAQ. There are 14 residues in the CDR3. Patients were excluded because of uncontrolled infection, other autoimmune disease, pregnancy or lactation. RNA transcripts provided the source from which TCR beta CDR3 regions were amplified. TCR CDR3 underwent first-round RT-PCR with the HTBI primer set. TCRdb reanalysed the multiplex PCR reads using MiXCR and keeps one entry per CDR3 protein. Of roughly 500,000 distinct CDR3 sequences listed, about 45% were seen once; the top ten hold roughly 45%. Study-wide points: Most thyroid clonotypes that were expanded above 0.001 also turned up in blood. A model using 13 V-J features told ophthalmopathy apart from stable hyperthyroidism.

Sequenced input: peripheral blood or thyroid tissue (not recorded which). This TCR derives from an adult woman with Graves' disease, either hyperthyroidism or ophthalmopathy (not recorded which). The chain carries TRBV7-8 and TRBJ2-7; D might be TRBD2 (6 bases). The DNA for the CDR3 is TGTGCCAGCAGCTCACGGGCGGGGTCCGGGGAGCTGTACTTC. This gives the protein CASSSRAGSGELYF.